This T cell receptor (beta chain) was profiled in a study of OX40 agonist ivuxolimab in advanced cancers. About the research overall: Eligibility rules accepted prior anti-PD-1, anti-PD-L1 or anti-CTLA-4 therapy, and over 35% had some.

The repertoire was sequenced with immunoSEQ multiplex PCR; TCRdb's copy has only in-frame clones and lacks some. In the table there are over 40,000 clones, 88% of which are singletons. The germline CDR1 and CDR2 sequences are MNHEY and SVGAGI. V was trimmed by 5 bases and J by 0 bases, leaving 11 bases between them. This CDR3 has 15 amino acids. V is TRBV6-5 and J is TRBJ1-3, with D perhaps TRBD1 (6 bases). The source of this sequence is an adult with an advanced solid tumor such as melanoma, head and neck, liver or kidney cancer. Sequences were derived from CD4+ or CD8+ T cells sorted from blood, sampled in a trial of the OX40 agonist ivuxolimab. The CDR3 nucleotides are TGTGCCAGCAGTAGACAGGACCTCTCTGGAAACACCATATATTTT. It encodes CASSRQDLSGNTIYF.